Listed here is a single T cell receptor beta chain. Its antigen is not identified. These data are taken from a study of T-cell reconstitution after alpha-beta-depleted transplantation in children. Study-level findings and limits: T-cell counts and diversity were attributed mostly to newly produced T cells one year after transplant.

Germline V gene data show CDR1 as SGHRS and CDR2 as YFSETQ. This CDR3 comprises 14 residues. The germline V and J ends were trimmed by 3 bases and 4 bases, with 13 bases remaining between them. Preparation of the TCRbeta library was carried out with unique molecular identifiers. TCRdb re-called the PCR reads with MiXCR, one entry per CDR3 protein. The sample contains about a million distinct CDR3 sequences, about 29% of which appear only once. The chain uses TRBV5-1 and TRBJ1-1, with a weak D call TRBD1 (5 bases). This TCR came from a boy less than two years old who had a stem cell transplant for SCID, so the T cells may come from the graft donor. The sample here was PBMCs, mostly from graft donor cells, taken 360 days after TCRalphabeta/CD19-depleted stem cell transplant. For the CDR3, the DNA is TGCGCCAGCAGCTGGGGCCTTCCGGGCACTGAAGCTTTCTTT. Its translation: CASSWGLPGTEAFF. The variable domain in full, completed from reference TRBV5-1 and TRBJ1-1, reads KAGVTQTPRYLIKTRGQQVTLSCSPISGHRSVSWYQQTPGQGLQFLFEYFSETQRNKGNFPGRFSGRQFSNSRSEMNVSTLELGDSALYLCASSWGLPGTEAFFGQGTRLTVV.